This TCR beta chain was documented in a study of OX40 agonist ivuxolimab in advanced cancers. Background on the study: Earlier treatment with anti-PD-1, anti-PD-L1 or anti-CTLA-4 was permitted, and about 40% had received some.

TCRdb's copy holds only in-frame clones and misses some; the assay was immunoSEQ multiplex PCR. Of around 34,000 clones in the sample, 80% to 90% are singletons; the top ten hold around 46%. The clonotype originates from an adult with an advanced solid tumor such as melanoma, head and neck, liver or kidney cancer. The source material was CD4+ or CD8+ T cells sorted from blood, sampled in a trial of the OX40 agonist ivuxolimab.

This chain's CDR3 is CASSQELMASGLTDTQYF. CDR3 sequence (DNA): TGCGCCAGCAGCCAAGAGTTGATGGCTAGCGGGCTGACAGATACGCAGTATTTT. The rearrangement joins TRBV4-1 to TRBJ2-3, with 8 bases matching TRBD2. Looked up from germline, CDR1 is MGHRA and CDR2 is YSYEKL. CDR3 length equals 18 residues. J was trimmed by 3 bases and V by 0 bases; bases with no gene match: 11.